This entry describes one T cell receptor beta chain. Its target antigen remains unknown. There are no base qualities to consult, and no much larger clone falls within one base. The sample comes from a study of blood T cell repertoires in COVID-19 (dated by TCRdb to 2018 to 2020). Study-wide context: Samples from collaborators originated in the United States, Italy and Spain and spanned both the acute and convalescent phases of COVID-19. The material from the prospective study consisted of cDNA or gDNA derived from T cells, B-cell-depleted T cells, or PBMCs. Subjects who had been exposed to COVID-19, were actively infected with it, or had recovered from it provided the deeply sampled blood TCRbeta repertoires that made up the dataset. A freely available public database, intended as a resource for researchers studying the immune response to SARS-CoV-2, is where the repertoires were released. Samples came from the ongoing ImmuneRACE study (first 160 participants) plus 1,254 subjects from 6 global collaborators. The sample metadata nearly always contained a de-identified subject ID, COVID-19 status, age in years and sex. Where available, HLA class I and class II types were obtained from metadata supplied by the sample provider rather than from assay-based typing.

TCRbeta CDR3 regions were amplified from genomic DNA using the immunoSEQ Assay, a bias-controlled multiplex PCR. Per the source publication's procedure: The number of nucleated cells in each sample was estimated from the amplification of reference gene primers within the assay. To quantify the absolute abundance of each unique TCRbeta CDR3 rearrangement, sequence reads were collapsed and filtered. Productive Simpson clonality was computed per sample as the square root of Simpson's diversity index over productive rearrangements. Entries here come from immuneACCESS through TCRdb and include only in-frame sequences with V and J called. Some clones fail to appear in such tables; in the studies checked, an unresolved V gene covers under half of the shortfall, and the cause of the remainder is unknown. The V and J calls and the clone size are those of that table, but D and trimming were determined from the DNA. In all, the sample holds approximately 47,000 clones, and about 80% of those were seen once. The top ten clonotypes cover over 8.5% of the sample.

Inclusive of the bounding cysteine and phenylalanine, the CDR3 is 15 residues long. Solely the CDR3 DNA is kept, with 45 bases framed from the first base. CDR1 and CDR2, per the germline V gene, are MNHEY and SVGEGT. V is pruned by 4 bases and J by 4 bases, leaving 6 bases of the junction without a gene match. Overall results and qualifications from the work: The amount of clinical and demographic metadata varied by source and participant and was provided uncurated.

Each collaborating institution followed its own protocols to collect whole blood in K2EDTA tubes. For TCRbeta analysis, collaborator samples were shipped as frozen whole blood, as isolated PBMCs, or as DNA extracted from either sample type. The sequence derives from a man aged 60-69 years with acute or convalescent COVID-19. Recombination linked TRBV6-2 or TRBV6-3 to TRBJ2-1; TRBD1 agrees with 8 junctional bases. Sequenced material: peripheral blood. In nucleotides, the sequence is TGTGCCAGCAGTTTCCCGACAGGGGCATACAATGAGCAGTTCTTC. Protein translation: CASSFPTGAYNEQFF.